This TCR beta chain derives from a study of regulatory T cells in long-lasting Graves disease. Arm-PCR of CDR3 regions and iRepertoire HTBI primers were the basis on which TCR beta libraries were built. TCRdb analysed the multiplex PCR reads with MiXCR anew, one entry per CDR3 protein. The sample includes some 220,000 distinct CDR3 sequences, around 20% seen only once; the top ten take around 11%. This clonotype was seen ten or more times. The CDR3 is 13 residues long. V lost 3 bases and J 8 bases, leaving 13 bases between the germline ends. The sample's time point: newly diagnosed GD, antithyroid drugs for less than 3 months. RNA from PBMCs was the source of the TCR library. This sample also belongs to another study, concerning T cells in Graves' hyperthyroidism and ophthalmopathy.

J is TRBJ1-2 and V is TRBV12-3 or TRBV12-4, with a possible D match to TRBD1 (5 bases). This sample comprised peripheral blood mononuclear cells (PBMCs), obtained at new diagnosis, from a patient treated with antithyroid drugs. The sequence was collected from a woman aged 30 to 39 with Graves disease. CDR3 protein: CASSFGGWHGYTF. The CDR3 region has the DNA TGTGCCAGCAGTTTCGGGGGGTGGCACGGCTACACCTTC.